A single sample gave rise to the 15 T cell receptor beta chains below, sequenced in a study of siplizumab effects on memory and regulatory T cells (dated by TCRdb to the late 2010s). The method was the immunoSEQ multiplex PCR assay. TCRdb's version of the immuneACCESS table is confined to in-frame rearrangements and falls short of the full clone set. An unresolved V gene accounts for under half of the shortfall where checked; the remainder is of unknown origin. This sample gives about 97,000 clones in total; over 90% of them show up just once. The top ten clonotypes cover around 12% of the sample. The sequencing sample was made of non-Treg CD4+ T cells sorted from blood. What the cell subset or site label conveys for this sample: FACS-sorted unstimulated CD4+ non-regulatory T cells. The receptors derive from a human donor in good health.

J is TRBJ1-4 and V is TRBV19; TRBD1 aligns across 8 bases. This CDR3 region has 15 residues. Germline loops: CDR1 LNHDA, CDR2 SQIVND (reference sequence). V gave up 3 bases and J gave up 0 bases; unmatched junction bases: 0. The CDR3 DNA reads as TGTGCCAGTAGTATGACAGGGGCAACTAATGAAAAACTGTTTTTT. It specifies CASSMTGATNEKLFF.

The chain employs TRBV5-5 and TRBJ1-4, with 10 bases identical to TRBD1. The CDR3 covers 14 residues. V lost 3 bases to trimming and J lost 7 bases; unmatched junction nucleotides: 3. Germline-derived CDR1 and CDR2 are SGHKS and YYEKEE (reference sequence). DNA for the CDR3: TGTGCCAGCAGCTCGGACAGGGGGTTTGAAAAACTGTTTTTT. It specifies CASSSDRGFEKLFF.

V is TRBV4-1 and J is TRBJ2-7, with 8 nucleotides matching TRBD1. Germline V lookup: CDR1 MGHRA, CDR2 YSYEKL. The CDR3 runs to 16 residues. After removal of 0 bases from V and 5 bases from J, the junction contained 9 bases not matched to a gene. DNA for the CDR3: TGCGCCAGCAGCCAAGACTTCTCTACAGGGGGTAACGAGCAGTACTTC. This gives the protein CASSQDFSTGGNEQYF.

The chain recombines TRBV30 with TRBJ2-7, with D possibly matching TRBD2 (6 bases). Germline V gives CDR1 GTSNPN, CDR2 SVGIG (reference sequence). CDR3 length: 13 amino acids. Trimming removed 4 bases at V and 4 bases at J, with 14 bases between. The CDR3 protein is CAWTRRGRYEQYF. CDR3 DNA sequence: TGTGCCTGGACTCGGCGGGGTAGGTACGAGCAGTACTTC.

The J gene is TRBJ1-1, the V gene TRBV28; 9 bases map to TRBD1. The CDR3 extends over 14 amino acids. V shed 6 bases, J shed 4 bases, and the junction held 6 bases outside the gene matches. Germline V gives CDR1 MDHEN, CDR2 SYDVKM. CDR3 sequence reads: CASSSRQGGTEAFF. CDR3 bases: TGTGCCAGCAGCAGCCGACAGGGGGGCACTGAAGCTTTCTTT. The full variable domain, completed using reference TRBV28 and TRBJ1-1, is DVKVTQSSRYLVKRTGEKVFLECVQDMDHENMFWYRQDPGLGLRLIYFSYDVKMKEKGDIPEGYSVSREKKERFSLILESASTNQTSMYLCASSSRQGGTEAFFGQGTRLTVV.

This clone occurred a few times. The genes are TRBV19 and TRBJ2-2, with D perhaps matching TRBD1 or TRBD2 (6 bases each). The CDR3 loop spans 13 amino acids. Trimming cost V 4 bases and J 6 bases, with 9 bases left between them. CDR1 and CDR2 from the germline V gene are LNHDA and SQIVND (reference sequence). Written as DNA, the CDR3 is TGTGCCAGTAGTAATCGGGGGCCCGGGGAGCTGTTTTTT. Its translation: CASSNRGPGELFF.

The J gene is TRBJ2-7, the V gene TRBV29-1; no reliable D call. CDR3 size: 13 residues. With 5 bases removed from V and 1 base from J, the gap between germline ends came to 12 bases. From germline, CDR1 is SQVTM and CDR2 ANQGSEA. The CDR3 loop reads CSVRSPVSYEQYF. The CDR3 coding sequence is TGCAGCGTTCGAAGCCCGGTTTCCTACGAGCAGTACTTC.

V and J are TRBV5-4 and TRBJ2-3; D possibly corresponds to TRBD2 (6 bases). Germline CDR1 reads SGHNT; CDR2 reads YYREEE (reference sequence). Trimming shortened V by 4 bases and J by 3 bases, and 15 bases separated the two germline ends. The CDR3 spans 15 residues. The CDR3 region has the DNA TGTGCCAGCAGCCTCGGACTAAAGGTGACAGATACGCAGTATTTT. It is translated as CASSLGLKVTDTQYF.

The count of this clone is one. The chain uses TRBV2 and TRBJ2-2; TRBD2 is a possible D gene (6 bases). CDR3 size: 15 residues. V gave up 7 bases and J gave up 8 bases, with 20 bases separating them. Germline CDR1 reads SNHLY; CDR2 reads FYNNEI. CDR3 region: CASIARTSGGGELFF. The CDR3 coding sequence is TGTGCCAGCATCGCCCGCACAAGCGGAGGGGGGGAGCTGTTTTTT.

This sequence joins TRBV30 and TRBJ2-7; D gene uncertain. The germline CDR1 and CDR2 sequences are GTSNPN and SVGIG (reference sequence). This CDR3 comprises 12 residues. Trimming cost V 0 bases and J 4 bases, with 7 bases left between them. The CDR3: CAWSVPRYEQYF. The CDR3 DNA reads as TGTGCCTGGAGTGTACCGCGTTACGAGCAGTACTTC.

This chain links TRBV5-1 with TRBJ2-5, with 9 bases lining up with TRBD1. Germline trimming cut 2 bases from V and 5 bases from J; bases unmatched to any gene: 10. Germline CDR1 is SGHRS and CDR2 is YFSETQ. The CDR3 has 16 residues. This chain's CDR3 is CASSFGTGIGKETQYF. The CDR3 DNA sequence: TGCGCCAGCAGCTTTGGGACAGGGATCGGTAAGGAGACCCAGTACTTC.

The chain employs TRBV4-1 and TRBJ2-5; TRBD1 matches at 9 bases. The CDR3 has 15 residues. Germline V gives CDR1 MGHRA, CDR2 YSYEKL. With 6 bases clipped from V and 5 bases from J, the junction kept 10 bases outside the gene matches. The CDR3 DNA sequence: TGCGCCAGCAGGCTGACAGGGGGTGAGTTTGAGACCCAGTACTTC. Translated: CASRLTGGEFETQYF.

The V call is TRBV19, the J call TRBJ2-7; 8 bases are a match to TRBD1. The ends lost 5 bases at V and 2 bases at J; junction bases unmatched: 5. Per germline, CDR1 LNHDA and CDR2 SQIVND (reference sequence). This CDR3 contains 14 residues. CDR3 nucleotides: TGTGCCAGTAGTCCCCGGGACAGGCCCTACGAGCAGTACTTC. Residues: CASSPRDRPYEQYF.

V gene TRBV5-1 combines with J gene TRBJ1-1; D ambiguous. Trimming took 2 bases from V and 1 from J, leaving 9 bases between them. Germline V CDR1 and CDR2: SGHRS, YFSETQ. This CDR3 has 14 amino acids. The CDR3 is CASSLRTSNTEAFF. CDR3 in DNA: TGCGCCAGCAGCTTACGGACGTCGAACACTGAAGCTTTCTTT.

The V and J genes are TRBV5-1 and TRBJ2-3; no definite D call. V lost 0 bases to trimming and J lost 2 bases, with 13 bases between them. Germline CDR1 is SGHRS and CDR2 is YFSETQ. The CDR3 contains 16 residues. The CDR3 spells CASSLVGPSVTDTQYF. Here the CDR3 DNA reads TGCGCCAGCAGCTTGGTCGGACCGTCTGTCACAGATACGCAGTATTTT.